This passage covers 6 T cell receptor beta chains from one sample sequenced in a study of T cell responses to AZD1222 COVID-19 vaccine. Sequencing used immunoSEQ multiplex PCR; TCRdb keeps in-frame clones, though not all of them. The sample shows about 150,000 clones, around 92% of them seen only once. The sample was peripheral blood, taken on day 0 of AZD1222 vaccination. These receptors originate from an adult in good health.

The chain carries TRBV7-9 and TRBJ2-3; D uncertain. V was clipped by 4 bases and J by 9 bases, with 11 bases between them. In germline, CDR1 is SEHNR, CDR2 FQNEAQ (reference sequence). This CDR3 has 12 amino acids. CDR3 sequence: CASSYDPGTQYF. The CDR3 nucleotides read TGTGCCAGCAGCTACGACCCCGGGACGCAGTATTTT.

This rearrangement joins TRBV12-3 or TRBV12-4 to TRBJ2-5; no definite D call. The CDR3 sequence is 13 residues long. The V and J ends lost 0 bases and 3 bases respectively, with 5 bases between them. CDR3 sequence: CASSLAGKETQYF. The CDR3 DNA is TGTGCCAGCAGTTTAGCGGGGAAAGAGACCCAGTACTTC.

The J gene is TRBJ1-1, the V gene TRBV15; no definite D call. This CDR3 is 17 amino acids long. Germline V lookup: CDR1 LNHNV, CDR2 YYDKDF (reference sequence). Deletions cut 1 base from V and 1 base from J, with 16 bases between. This CDR3 reads CATSRGGLPWGNTEAFF. Here the CDR3 DNA reads TGTGCCACCAGCAGAGGCGGACTGCCCTGGGGGAACACTGAAGCTTTCTTT.

The chain employs TRBV6-5 and TRBJ1-1, with 8 bases identical to TRBD1. The germline V gene has CDR1 MNHEY and CDR2 SVGAGI. CDR3 size: 11 residues. V was pared by 6 bases and J by 9 bases, with 3 bases of the junction left unmatched. CDR3 residues: CASSRQGQAFF. CDR3 bases: TGTGCCAGCAGCAGACAGGGGCAAGCTTTCTTT.

This clone has only one observation. The chain combines TRBV6-6 with TRBJ1-5; D unresolved. Germline CDR1 is MNHNY and CDR2 is SVGAGI (reference sequence). The CDR3 runs 15 residues. V was cut by 6 bases and J by 1 base, with 13 bases left in between. Written as DNA, the CDR3 is TGTGCCAGCAGAGGACCTCTCGGGAGCAATCAGCCCCAGCATTTT. Amino acids: CASRGPLGSNQPQHF.

The rearrangement links TRBV6-5 to TRBJ1-4, with D maybe TRBD1 (6 bases). The CDR3 runs 14 residues. Trimming shortened V by 6 bases and J by 13 bases, and 21 bases separated the two germline ends. Germline V gene data show CDR1 as MNHEY and CDR2 as SVGAGI. CDR3 residues: CASRRPGDIVGLFF. DNA for the CDR3: TGTGCCAGCAGACGCCCGGGGGACATAGTGGGACTGTTTTTT.